This T cell receptor (beta chain) was documented in a study of cytomegalovirus exposure and HLA in healthy donors. J gave up 6 bases and V 6 bases, and 9 bases lay outside the gene matches. Germline V CDR1 and CDR2: MDHEN, SYDVKM. The CDR3 sequence is 15 residues long. In the PCR, 60 Vbeta and 13 Jbeta primers were used. The table came from immunoSEQ multiplex PCR; TCRdb's copy has only in-frame clones and leaves some out. The table lists around 100,000 clones, 70% to 80% of them singletons. The sequence was collected from a woman between 18 and 30 years old in good health and CMV-seropositive. Sequenced: PBMCs. This chain links TRBV28 with TRBJ1-5; 9 bases map to TRBD1. The CDR3 DNA reads as TGTGCCAGCAGCCCCACAGGGGGCGTGGGTCAGCCCCAGCATTTT. Translation: CASSPTGGVGQPQHF.